The clone carrying this T cell receptor (beta chain) was seen ten or more times. The data originate from a study of T cells after yellow fever vaccination. Trimming at V came to 6 bases and at J to 8 bases, leaving 9 bases not matched to a gene. This CDR3 is 13 amino acids long. TCRdb called the 5' RACE reads again in MiXCR, with one record for every CDR3 protein. The table has about 120,000 distinct CDR3 sequences, 7.2% seen once. The TCR sequence derives from a man aged 18 to 29 who received the YFV17D yellow fever vaccine. This chain connects TRBV12-3 or TRBV12-4 to TRBJ1-1; 7 nucleotides match TRBD1. This specimen was CD4+ T cells sorted from PBMCs, taken about 41 days after the first yellow fever vaccination. CDR3 coding DNA: TGTGCCAGCAGCCTGGACAGGACGACCGAAGCTTTCTTT. Residues: CASSLDRTTEAFF.